The rows below give T cell receptor beta chains drawn from one sample of a study of monozygotic twins with inflammatory bowel disease. TCRdb re-called the 5' RACE reads and gives one entry per CDR3 protein, without DNA. The record lists 350,000 to 550,000 distinct CDR3 sequences, of which the ten most abundant hold roughly 2.3%. Sequenced material: blood. The receptor source for this set is a human donor with ulcerative colitis or Crohn's disease, or a healthy co-twin of an affected twin (not recorded which). Both conserved end residues are part of each CDR3.

v_call,j_call,cdr3_aa
TRBV6-5,TRBJ2-3,CASSYRTPGTDTQYF
TRBV20-1,TRBJ2-3,CSAPGLGDDTQYF
TRBV4-3,TRBJ2-5,CASSQEPQETQYF
TRBV7-9,TRBJ1-2,CASSQVLPVGYTF
TRBV27,TRBJ2-3,CASSWAGGADTQYF
TRBV24-1,TRBJ1-1,CATSDTQGLEAFF
TRBV5-1,TRBJ1-6,CASSFGTVNSPLHF
TRBV2,TRBJ1-5,CASSEGAQGNQPQHF
TRBV12-3/TRBV12-4,TRBJ2-1,CASSSDGGGEQFF
TRBV6-2/TRBV6-3,TRBJ2-1,CASGDSENYNEQFF
TRBV19,TRBJ1-5,CASSIEVRRQPQHF
TRBV6-1,TRBJ2-7,CASEGGGTTPSYEQYF
TRBV24-1,TRBJ1-2,CATSEAQGSRYGYTF
TRBV29-1,TRBJ2-3,CSVEGYRGAGLSTDTQYF
TRBV6-6,TRBJ2-2,CASSYSGEGGELFF
TRBV5-4,TRBJ2-6,CASSLLTGANVLTF
TRBV20-1,TRBJ2-2,CSARGLEKTGELFF
TRBV5-4,TRBJ2-6,CASSFRALGFGANVLTF
TRBV3-1,TRBJ2-2,CASSQDRLAGGPNANTGELFF
TRBV7-8,TRBJ2-7,CASSPGPDYSYEQYF
TRBV5-1,TRBJ2-7,CASSLVMGTGSHEQYF
TRBV9,TRBJ2-2,CASTLGAPNTGELFF
TRBV21-1,TRBJ2-2,CASSRLSGTSGRENTGELFF
TRBV25-1,TRBJ2-7,CASSEGRPGLSYEQYF
TRBV28,TRBJ2-3,CASTPLKGAWGADTQYF
TRBV2,TRBJ1-5,CASSRVESQPQHF
TRBV20-1,TRBJ1-1,CSARENTEAFF
TRBV7-2,TRBJ1-5,CASSLDGFGDQPQHF
TRBV5-1,TRBJ2-3,CASSLGDGGTDTQYF
TRBV27,TRBJ1-1,CASSPQRRSTEAFF
TRBV12-3/TRBV12-4,TRBJ1-1,CASSLTRQANTEAFF
TRBV7-9,TRBJ1-1,CASRDSQMKDEAFF
TRBV5-1,TRBJ2-1,CASSSGQGSYNEQFF
TRBV21-1,TRBJ2-7,CASSKRRPGTAAYEQYF
TRBV4-1,TRBJ2-7,CASSQEGFNEQYF
TRBV7-2,TRBJ1-2,CASSSRTNYGYTF
TRBV29-1,TRBJ1-1,CSVAGEVTEAFF
TRBV6-1,TRBJ1-1,CASSELRGETEAFF
TRBV6-6,TRBJ2-7,CASSQGVWREQYF
TRBV3-1,TRBJ1-1,CASSQRGLGAFF
TRBV19,TRBJ2-1,CASSIDGFPLAGESSYNEQFF
TRBV5-1,TRBJ1-1,CASSYGTGVGTEAFF
TRBV6-2/TRBV6-3,TRBJ2-5,CASRRLAGGETQYF
TRBV11-2,TRBJ1-1,CASSAIMGRGGSSTEAFF
TRBV7-8,TRBJ2-2,CASSQSPGLLTGELFF
TRBV7-8,TRBJ2-2,CASSLVRTSGWGELFF
TRBV7-2,TRBJ2-5,CASSLGNRETQYF
TRBV5-1,TRBJ1-1,CASSQGVSTEAFF
TRBV5-5,TRBJ2-7,CASSLRHPDEQYF
TRBV29-1,TRBJ2-7,CSVGRESHEQYF
TRBV5-5,TRBJ2-7,CASSLAGRLNYEQYF
TRBV11-2,TRBJ2-1,CASSPPGGGSNEQFF
TRBV2,TRBJ2-7,CASSEGTGNNEQYF
TRBV29-1,TRBJ2-3,CSGGGPAGGSPDTQYF
TRBV5-4,TRBJ1-5,CASSDGPAANQPQHF